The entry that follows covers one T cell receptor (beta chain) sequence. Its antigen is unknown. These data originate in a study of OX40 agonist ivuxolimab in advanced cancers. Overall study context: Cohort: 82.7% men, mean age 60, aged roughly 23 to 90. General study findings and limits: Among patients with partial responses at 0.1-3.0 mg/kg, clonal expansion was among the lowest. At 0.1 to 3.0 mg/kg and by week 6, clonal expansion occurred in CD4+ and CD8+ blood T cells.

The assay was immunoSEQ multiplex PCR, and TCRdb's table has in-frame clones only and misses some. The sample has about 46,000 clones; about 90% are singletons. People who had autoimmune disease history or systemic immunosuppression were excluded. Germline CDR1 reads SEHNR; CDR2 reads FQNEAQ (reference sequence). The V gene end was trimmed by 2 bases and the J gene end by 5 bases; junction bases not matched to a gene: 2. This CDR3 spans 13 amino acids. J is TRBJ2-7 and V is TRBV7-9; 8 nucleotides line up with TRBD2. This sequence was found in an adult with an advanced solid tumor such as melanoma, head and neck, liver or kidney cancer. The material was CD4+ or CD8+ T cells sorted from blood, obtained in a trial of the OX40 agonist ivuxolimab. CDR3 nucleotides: TGTGCCAGCAGCTTACCGGGGGGGAACGAGCAGTACTTC. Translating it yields CASSLPGGNEQYF.